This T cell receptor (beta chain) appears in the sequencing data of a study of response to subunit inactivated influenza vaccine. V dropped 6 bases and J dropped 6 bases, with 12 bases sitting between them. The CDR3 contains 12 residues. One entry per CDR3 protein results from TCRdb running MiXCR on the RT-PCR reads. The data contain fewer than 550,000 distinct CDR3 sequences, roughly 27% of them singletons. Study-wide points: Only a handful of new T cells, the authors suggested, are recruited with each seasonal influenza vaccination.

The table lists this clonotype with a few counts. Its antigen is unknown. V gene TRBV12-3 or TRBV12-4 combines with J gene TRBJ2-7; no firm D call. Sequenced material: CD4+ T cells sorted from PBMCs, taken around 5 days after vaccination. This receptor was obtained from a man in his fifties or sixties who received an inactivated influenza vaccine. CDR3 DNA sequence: TGTGCCAGCAGGTTTTTGGGAAGCGAGCAGTACTTC. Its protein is CASRFLGSEQYF.